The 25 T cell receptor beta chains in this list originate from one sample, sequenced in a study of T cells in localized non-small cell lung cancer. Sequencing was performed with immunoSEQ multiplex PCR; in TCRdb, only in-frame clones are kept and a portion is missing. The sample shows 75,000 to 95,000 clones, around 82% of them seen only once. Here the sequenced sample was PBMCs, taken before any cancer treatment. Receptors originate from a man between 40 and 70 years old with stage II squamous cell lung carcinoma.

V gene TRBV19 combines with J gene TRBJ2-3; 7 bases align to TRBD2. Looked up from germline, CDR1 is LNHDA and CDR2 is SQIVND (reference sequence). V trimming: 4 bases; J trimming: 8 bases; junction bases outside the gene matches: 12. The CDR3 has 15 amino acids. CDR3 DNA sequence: TGTGCCAGTAGTAAGAAGAAGGGGAGGGGTGGTACGCAGTATTTT. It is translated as CASSKKKGRGGTQYF.

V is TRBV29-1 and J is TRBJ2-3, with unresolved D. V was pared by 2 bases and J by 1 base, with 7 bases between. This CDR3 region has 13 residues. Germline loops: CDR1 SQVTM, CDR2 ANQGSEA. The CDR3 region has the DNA TGCAGCGTTGAAAGTGACGGCACAGATACGCAGTATTTT. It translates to CSVESDGTDTQYF.

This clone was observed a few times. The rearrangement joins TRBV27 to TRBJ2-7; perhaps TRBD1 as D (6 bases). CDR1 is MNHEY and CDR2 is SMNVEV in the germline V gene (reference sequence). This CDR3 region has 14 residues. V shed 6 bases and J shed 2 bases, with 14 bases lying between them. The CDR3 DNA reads TGTGCCAGCAGCTACAGGGTCGGAACCTACGAGCAGTACTTC. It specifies CASSYRVGTYEQYF.

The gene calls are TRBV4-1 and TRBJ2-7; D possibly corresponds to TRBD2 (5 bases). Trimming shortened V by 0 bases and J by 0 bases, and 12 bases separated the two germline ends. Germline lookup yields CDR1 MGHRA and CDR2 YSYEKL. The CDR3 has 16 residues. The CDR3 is CASSQEGAVPSYEQYF. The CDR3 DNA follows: TGCGCCAGCAGCCAAGAAGGAGCGGTCCCCTCCTACGAGCAGTACTTC.

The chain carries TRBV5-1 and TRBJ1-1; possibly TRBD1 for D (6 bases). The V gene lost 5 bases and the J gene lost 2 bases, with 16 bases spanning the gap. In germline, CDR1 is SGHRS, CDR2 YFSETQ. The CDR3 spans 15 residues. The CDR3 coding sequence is TGCGCCAGCAGACTGCTTGGACAGAGAAACACTGAAGCTTTCTTT. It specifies CASRLLGQRNTEAFF.

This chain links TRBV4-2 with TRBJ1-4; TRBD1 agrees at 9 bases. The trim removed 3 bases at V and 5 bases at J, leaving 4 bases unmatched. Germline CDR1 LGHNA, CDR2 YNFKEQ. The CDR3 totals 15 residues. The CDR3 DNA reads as TGTGCCAGCAGCCACGAACAGGGGGCAAATGAAAAACTGTTTTTT. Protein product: CASSHEQGANEKLFF.

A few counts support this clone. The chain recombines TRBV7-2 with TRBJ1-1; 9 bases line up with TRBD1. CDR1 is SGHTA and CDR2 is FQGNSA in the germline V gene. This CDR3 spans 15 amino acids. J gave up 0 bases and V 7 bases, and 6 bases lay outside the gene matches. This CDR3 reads CASTNRGPMNTEAFF. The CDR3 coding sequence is TGTGCCAGCACCAACAGGGGGCCCATGAACACTGAAGCTTTCTTT.

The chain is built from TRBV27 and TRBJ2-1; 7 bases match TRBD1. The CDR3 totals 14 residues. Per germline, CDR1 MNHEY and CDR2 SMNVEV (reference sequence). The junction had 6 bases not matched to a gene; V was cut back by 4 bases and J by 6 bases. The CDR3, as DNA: TGTGCCAGCAGTTGGACAGGACTCACCAATGAGCAGTTCTTC. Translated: CASSWTGLTNEQFF.

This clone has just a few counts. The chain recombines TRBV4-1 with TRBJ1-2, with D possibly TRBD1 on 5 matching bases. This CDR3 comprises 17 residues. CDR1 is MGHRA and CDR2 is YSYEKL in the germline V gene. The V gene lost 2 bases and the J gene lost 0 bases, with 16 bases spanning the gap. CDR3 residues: CASSQNPRQRANYGYTF. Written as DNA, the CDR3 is TGCGCCAGCAGCCAAAACCCTAGACAGAGAGCTAACTATGGCTACACCTTC.

Here the CDR3 reads CASSWRGGPMNTEAFF. DNA for the CDR3: TGTGCCAGCAGCTGGCGGGGGGGACCTATGAACACTGAAGCTTTCTTT. V usage is TRBV5-6 and J usage is TRBJ1-1; D may be TRBD1 (5 bases). The CDR3 spans 16 residues. V was clipped by 3 bases and J by 0 bases, with 15 bases between them. The germline CDR1 and CDR2 sequences are SGHDT and YYEEEE.

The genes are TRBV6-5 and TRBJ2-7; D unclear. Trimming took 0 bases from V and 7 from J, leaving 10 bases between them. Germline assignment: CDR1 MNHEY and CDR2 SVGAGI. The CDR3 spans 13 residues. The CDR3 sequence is CASSYSFLGEQYF. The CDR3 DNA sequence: TGTGCCAGCAGTTACTCGTTCTTAGGGGAGCAGTACTTC.

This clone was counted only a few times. The DNA for the CDR3 is TGTGCCAGCAGTCGGGGGGGGAGAGGGCAGCCCCAGCATTTT. Its protein is CASSRGGRGQPQHF. The V and J genes are TRBV28 and TRBJ1-5, with a tentative D call TRBD1 (5 bases). In germline, CDR1 is MDHEN, CDR2 SYDVKM. The CDR3 extends over 14 amino acids. Trimming cost V 5 bases and J 7 bases, with 15 bases left between them.

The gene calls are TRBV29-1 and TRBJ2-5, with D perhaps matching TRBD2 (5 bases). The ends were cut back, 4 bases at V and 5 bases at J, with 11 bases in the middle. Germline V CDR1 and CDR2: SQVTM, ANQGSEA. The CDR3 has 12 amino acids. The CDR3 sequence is CSVAGFGETQYF. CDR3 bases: TGCAGCGTTGCGGGGTTCGGGGAGACCCAGTACTTC.

Here the CDR3 DNA reads TGTGCCAGCAGTCGGGACTTTGACTCCTACGAGCAGTACTTC. Translated: CASSRDFDSYEQYF. This chain uses TRBV6-5 with TRBJ2-7; D possibly corresponds to TRBD2 (6 bases). Per the germline V gene, CDR1 is MNHEY and CDR2 is SVGAGI. V lost 5 bases, J lost 0 bases, and 11 bases lay in between. The length of the CDR3 is 14 residues.

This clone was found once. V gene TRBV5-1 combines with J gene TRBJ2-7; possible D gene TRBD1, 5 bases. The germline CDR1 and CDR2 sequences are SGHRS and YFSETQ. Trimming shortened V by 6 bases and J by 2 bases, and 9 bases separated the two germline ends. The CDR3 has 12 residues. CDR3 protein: CASTDSPYEQYF. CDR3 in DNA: TGCGCCAGCACCGACAGTCCCTACGAGCAGTACTTC.

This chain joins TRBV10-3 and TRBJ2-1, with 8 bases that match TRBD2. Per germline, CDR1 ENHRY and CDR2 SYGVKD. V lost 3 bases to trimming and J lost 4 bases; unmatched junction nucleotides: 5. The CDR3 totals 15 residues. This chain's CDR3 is CAISDASGLYNEQFF. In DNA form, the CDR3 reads TGTGCCATCAGTGACGCTAGCGGGCTTTACAATGAGCAGTTCTTC.

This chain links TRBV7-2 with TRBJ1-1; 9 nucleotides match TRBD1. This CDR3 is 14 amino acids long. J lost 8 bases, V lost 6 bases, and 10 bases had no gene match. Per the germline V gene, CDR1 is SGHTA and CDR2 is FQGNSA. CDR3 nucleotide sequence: TGTGCCAGCAGTCCGGGACAGGGTATAGGAGAAGCTTTCTTT. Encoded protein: CASSPGQGIGEAFF.

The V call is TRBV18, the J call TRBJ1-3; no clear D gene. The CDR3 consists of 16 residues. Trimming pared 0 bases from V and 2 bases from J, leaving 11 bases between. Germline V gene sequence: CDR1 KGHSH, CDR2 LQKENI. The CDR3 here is CASSPPGKSPGNTIYF. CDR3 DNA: TGTGCCAGCTCACCACCGGGGAAAAGTCCTGGAAACACCATATATTTT.

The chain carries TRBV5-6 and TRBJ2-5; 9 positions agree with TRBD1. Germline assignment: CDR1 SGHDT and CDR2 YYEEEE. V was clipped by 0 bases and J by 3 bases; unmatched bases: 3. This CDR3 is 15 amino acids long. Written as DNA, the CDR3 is TGTGCCAGCAGCTTGGAAACAGGGGGCGAAGAGACCCAGTACTTC. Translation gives CASSLETGGEETQYF. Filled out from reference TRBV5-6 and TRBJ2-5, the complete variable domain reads DAGVTQSPTHLIKTRGQQVTLRCSPKSGHDTVSWYQQALGQGPQFIFQYYEEEERQRGNFPDRFSGHQFPNYSSELNVNALLLGDSALYLCASSLETGGEETQYFGPGTRLLVL.

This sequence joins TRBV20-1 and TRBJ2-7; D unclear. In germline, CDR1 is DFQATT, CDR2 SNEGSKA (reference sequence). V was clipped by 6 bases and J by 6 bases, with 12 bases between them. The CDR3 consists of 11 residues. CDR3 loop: CSAFVVLEQYF. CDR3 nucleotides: TGCAGTGCCTTTGTGGTTCTCGAGCAGTACTTC.

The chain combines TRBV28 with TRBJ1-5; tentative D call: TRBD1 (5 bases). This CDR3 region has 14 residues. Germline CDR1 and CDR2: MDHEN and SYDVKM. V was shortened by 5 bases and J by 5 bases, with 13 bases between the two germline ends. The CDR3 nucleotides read TGTGCCAGCAGTCCGGGGGGGTCCGATCAGCCCCAGCATTTT. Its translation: CASSPGGSDQPQHF.

CDR3 sequence (DNA): TGTGCCAGTAGTCCCTTGGACAGGGCCAATCAGCCCCAGCATTTT. Its protein is CASSPLDRANQPQHF. The V and J genes are TRBV19 and TRBJ1-5; 8 nucleotides align to TRBD1. This CDR3 contains 15 residues. CDR1 and CDR2 (germline): LNHDA, SQIVND (reference sequence). J was trimmed by 3 bases and V by 5 bases; bases with no gene match: 6. Looking up the rest from reference TRBV19 and TRBJ1-5 gives the full variable domain: DGGITQSPKYLFRKEGQNVTLSCEQNLNHDAMYWYRQDPGQGLRLIYYSQIVNDFQKGDIAEGYSVSREKKESFPLTVTSAQKNPTAFYLCASSPLDRANQPQHFGDGTRLSIL.

DNA of the CDR3: TGTGCCAGCAGTTCCGGACAGGGTTTGCCCCCATCGAAGTTCTTC. Amino acids: CASSSGQGLPPSKFF. The chain combines TRBV4-2 with TRBJ2-1; 8 bases agree with TRBD1. The germline CDR1 and CDR2 sequences are LGHNA and YNFKEQ. The CDR3 runs to 15 residues. Trimming took 6 bases from V and 14 from J; bases not matched to a gene: 18.

The CDR3, as DNA: TGTGCCAGCAGTTCCCTGACAGGGGACCCGAACACTGAAGCTTTCTTT. This translates into CASSSLTGDPNTEAFF. The V and J genes are TRBV6-6 and TRBJ1-1; TRBD1 agrees at 8 bases. The CDR3 is made up of 16 amino acids. With 4 bases clipped from V and 1 base from J, the junction kept 8 bases outside the gene matches. The germline CDR1 and CDR2 sequences are MNHNY and SVGAGI (reference sequence).

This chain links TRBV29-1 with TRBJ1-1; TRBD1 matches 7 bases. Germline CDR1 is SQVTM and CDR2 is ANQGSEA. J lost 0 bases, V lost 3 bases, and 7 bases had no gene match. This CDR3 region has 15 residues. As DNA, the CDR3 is TGCAGCGTTGAGAAAGGGGGCCGAGTGAACACTGAAGCTTTCTTT. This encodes CSVEKGGRVNTEAFF.